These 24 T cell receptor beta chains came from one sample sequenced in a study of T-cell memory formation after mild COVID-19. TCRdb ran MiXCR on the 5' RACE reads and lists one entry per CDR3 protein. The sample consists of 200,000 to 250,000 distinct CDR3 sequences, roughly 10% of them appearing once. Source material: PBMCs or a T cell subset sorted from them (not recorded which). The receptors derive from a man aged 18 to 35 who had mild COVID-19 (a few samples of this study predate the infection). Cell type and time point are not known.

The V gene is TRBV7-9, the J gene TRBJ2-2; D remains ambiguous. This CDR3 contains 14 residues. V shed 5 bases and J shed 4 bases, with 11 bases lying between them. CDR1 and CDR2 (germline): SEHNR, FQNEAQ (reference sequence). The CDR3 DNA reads TGTGCCAGCAGCCGACTGGGTGCCACCGGGGAGCTGTTTTTT. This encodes CASSRLGATGELFF.

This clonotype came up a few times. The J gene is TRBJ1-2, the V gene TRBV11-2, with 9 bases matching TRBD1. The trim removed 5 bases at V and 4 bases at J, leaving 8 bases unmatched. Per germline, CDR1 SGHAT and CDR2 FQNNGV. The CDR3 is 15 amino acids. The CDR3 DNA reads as TGTGCCAGCAGCCTCACGGGACAGGGATTCTATGGCTACACCTTC. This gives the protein CASSLTGQGFYGYTF.

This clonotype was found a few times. The CDR3 protein is CASSLEDVAYNTGELFF. In nucleotides, the CDR3 is TGTGCCAGCAGCTTAGAGGACGTTGCGTACAACACCGGGGAGCTGTTTTTT. The chain carries TRBV7-9 and TRBJ2-2; D uncertain. Germline V gene data show CDR1 as SEHNR and CDR2 as FQNEAQ (reference sequence). This CDR3 region has 17 residues. V lost 1 base to trimming and J lost 2 bases, with 14 bases between them.

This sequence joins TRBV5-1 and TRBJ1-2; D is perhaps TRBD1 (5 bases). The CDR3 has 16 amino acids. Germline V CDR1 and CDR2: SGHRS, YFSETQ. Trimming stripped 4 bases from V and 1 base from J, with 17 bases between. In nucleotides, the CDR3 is TGCGCCAGCAGCCTTAGTCCGACAGAAGATAACTATGGCTACACCTTC. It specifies CASSLSPTEDNYGYTF.

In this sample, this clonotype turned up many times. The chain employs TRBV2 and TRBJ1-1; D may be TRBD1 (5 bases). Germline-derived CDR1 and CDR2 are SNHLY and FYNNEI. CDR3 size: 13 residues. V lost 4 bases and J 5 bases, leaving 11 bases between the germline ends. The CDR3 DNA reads TGTGCCAGCAGTGGGCCAGGGCGAACTGAAGCTTTCTTT. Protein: CASSGPGRTEAFF.

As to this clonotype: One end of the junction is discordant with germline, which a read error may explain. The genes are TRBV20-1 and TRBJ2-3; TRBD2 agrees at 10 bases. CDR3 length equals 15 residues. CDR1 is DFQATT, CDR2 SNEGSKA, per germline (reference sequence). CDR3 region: CSATGTSATPDTQYF. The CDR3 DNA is TGCAGTGCTACCGGGACTAGCGCGACACCAGATACTCAGTATTTT.

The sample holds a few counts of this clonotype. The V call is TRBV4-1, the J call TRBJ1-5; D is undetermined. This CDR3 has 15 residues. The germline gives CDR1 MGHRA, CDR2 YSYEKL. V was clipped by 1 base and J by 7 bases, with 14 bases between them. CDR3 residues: CASSQVGGRGQPQHF. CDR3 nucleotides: TGCGCCAGCAGCCAAGTAGGAGGGCGCGGACAGCCCCAGCATTTT.

Written as DNA, the CDR3 is TGTGCCACCAGTGAGTCGGACAGGGGAGGCAATCAGCCCCAGCATTTT. Translated, it gives CATSESDRGGNQPQHF. The chain links TRBV24-1 to TRBJ1-5; the match to TRBD1 covers 9 bases. The J segment lost 2 bases and the V segment lost 4 bases, leaving 5 bases of the junction unmatched. Germline CDR1 is KGHDR and CDR2 is SFDVKD. The CDR3 consists of 16 residues.

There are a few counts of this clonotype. The CDR3 loop is CASSSDGNSGNTIYF. CDR3 DNA: TGTGCCAGCAGCTCCGACGGAAACTCTGGAAACACCATATATTTT. The rearrangement links TRBV5-5 to TRBJ1-3; the D is unclear. This CDR3 spans 15 amino acids. The ends were cut back, 3 bases at V and 0 bases at J, with 10 bases in the middle. Germline-derived CDR1 and CDR2 are SGHKS and YYEKEE (reference sequence).

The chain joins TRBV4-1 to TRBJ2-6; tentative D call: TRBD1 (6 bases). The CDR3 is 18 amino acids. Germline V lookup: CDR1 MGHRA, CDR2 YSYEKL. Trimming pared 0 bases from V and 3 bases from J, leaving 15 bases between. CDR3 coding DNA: TGCGCCAGCAGCCAAGATTGGTCAGGGGTGCATGGGGCCAACGTCCTGACTTTC. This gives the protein CASSQDWSGVHGANVLTF.

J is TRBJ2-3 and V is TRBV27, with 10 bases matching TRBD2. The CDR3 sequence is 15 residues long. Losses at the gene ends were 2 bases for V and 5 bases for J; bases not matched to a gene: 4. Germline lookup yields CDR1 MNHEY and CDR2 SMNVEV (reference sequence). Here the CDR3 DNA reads TGTGCCAGCAGTTTACCAGCGGGGGGGCAAGATACGCAGTATTTT. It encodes CASSLPAGGQDTQYF.

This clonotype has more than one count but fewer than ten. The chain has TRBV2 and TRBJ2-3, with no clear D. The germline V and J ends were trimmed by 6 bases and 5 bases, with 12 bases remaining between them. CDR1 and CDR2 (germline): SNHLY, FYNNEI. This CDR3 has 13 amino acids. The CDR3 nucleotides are TGTGCCAGCAGGCGGACCGGCAGAGATACGCAGTATTTT. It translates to CASRRTGRDTQYF. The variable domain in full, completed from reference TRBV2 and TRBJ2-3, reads EPEVTQTPSHQVTQMGQEVILRCVPISNHLYFYWYRQILGQKVEFLVSFYNNEISEKSEIFDDQFSVERPDGSNFTLKIRSTKLEDSAMYFCASRRTGRDTQYFGPGTRLTVL.

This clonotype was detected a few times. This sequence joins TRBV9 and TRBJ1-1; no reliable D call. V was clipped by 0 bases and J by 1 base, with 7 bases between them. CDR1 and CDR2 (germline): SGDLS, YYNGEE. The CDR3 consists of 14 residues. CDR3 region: CASSVDGWNTEAFF. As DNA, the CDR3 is TGTGCCAGCAGCGTAGATGGTTGGAACACTGAAGCTTTCTTT. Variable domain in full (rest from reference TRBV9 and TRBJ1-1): DSGVTQTPKHLITATGQRVTLRCSPRSGDLSVYWYQQSLDQGLQFLIQYYNGEERAKGNILERFSAQQFPDLHSELNLSSLELGDSALYFCASSVDGWNTEAFFGQGTRLTVV.

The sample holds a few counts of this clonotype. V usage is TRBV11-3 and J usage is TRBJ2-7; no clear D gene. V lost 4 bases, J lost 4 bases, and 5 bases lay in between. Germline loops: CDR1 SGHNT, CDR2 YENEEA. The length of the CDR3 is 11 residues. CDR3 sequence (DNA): TGTGCCAGCAGCTCCACTTACGAGCAGTACGTC. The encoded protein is CASSSTYEQYV.

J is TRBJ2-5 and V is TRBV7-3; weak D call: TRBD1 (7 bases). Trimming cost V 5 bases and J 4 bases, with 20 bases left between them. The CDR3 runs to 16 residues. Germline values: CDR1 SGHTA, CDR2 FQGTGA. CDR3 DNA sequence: TGTGCCAGCAGCCGAGGGAGGCGAGGGGGCAGAGAGACCCAGTACTTC. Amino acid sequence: CASSRGRRGGRETQYF.

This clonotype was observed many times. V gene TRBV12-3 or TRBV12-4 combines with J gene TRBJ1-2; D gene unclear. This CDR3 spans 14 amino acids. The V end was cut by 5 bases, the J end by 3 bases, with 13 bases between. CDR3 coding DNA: TGTGCCAGCAGTCGGACTTTCGACCACTATGGCTACACCTTC. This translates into CASSRTFDHYGYTF.

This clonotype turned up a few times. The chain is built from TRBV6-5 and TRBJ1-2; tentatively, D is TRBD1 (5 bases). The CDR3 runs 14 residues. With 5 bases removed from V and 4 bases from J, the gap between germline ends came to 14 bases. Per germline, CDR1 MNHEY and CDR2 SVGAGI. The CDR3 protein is CASSMGRYFYGYTF. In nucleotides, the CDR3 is TGTGCCAGCAGTATGGGACGGTACTTCTATGGCTACACCTTC.

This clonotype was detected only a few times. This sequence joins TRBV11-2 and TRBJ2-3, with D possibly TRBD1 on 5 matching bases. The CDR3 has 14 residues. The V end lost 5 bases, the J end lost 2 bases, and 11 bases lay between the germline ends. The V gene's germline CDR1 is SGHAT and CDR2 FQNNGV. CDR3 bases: TGTGCCAGCAGCCCCAGGGTTGACACAGATACGCAGTATTTT. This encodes CASSPRVDTDTQYF. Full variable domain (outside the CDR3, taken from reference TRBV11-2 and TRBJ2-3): EAGVAQSPRYKIIEKRQSVAFWCNPISGHATLYWYQQILGQGPKLLIQFQNNGVVDDSQLPKDRFSAERLKGVDSTLKIQPAKLEDSAVYLCASSPRVDTDTQYFGPGTRLTVL.

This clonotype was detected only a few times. As DNA, the CDR3 is TGTGCCAGCAGTTACTTCCTAGCGGGGGGGAGAGAGACCCAGTACTTC. Translated: CASSYFLAGGRETQYF. The V gene is TRBV6-2 or TRBV6-3, the J gene TRBJ2-5; TRBD2 matches 12 bases. The germline V gene encodes CDR1 MNHEY and CDR2 SVGEGT. Losses at the gene ends were 1 base for V and 4 bases for J; bases not matched to a gene: 4. This CDR3 contains 16 residues.

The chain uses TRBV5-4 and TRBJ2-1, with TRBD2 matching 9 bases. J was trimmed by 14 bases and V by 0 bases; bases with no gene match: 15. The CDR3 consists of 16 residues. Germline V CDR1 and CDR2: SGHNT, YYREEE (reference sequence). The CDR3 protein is CASSLAKRLADPWEFF. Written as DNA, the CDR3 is TGTGCCAGCAGCTTGGCCAAGAGACTAGCGGATCCCTGGGAGTTCTTC.

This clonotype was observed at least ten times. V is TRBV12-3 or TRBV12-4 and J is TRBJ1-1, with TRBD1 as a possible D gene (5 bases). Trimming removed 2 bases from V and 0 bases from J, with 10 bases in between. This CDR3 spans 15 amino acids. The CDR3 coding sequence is TGTGCCAGCAGTTTAAGGGGTATGATGAACACTGAAGCTTTCTTT. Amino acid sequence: CASSLRGMMNTEAFF.

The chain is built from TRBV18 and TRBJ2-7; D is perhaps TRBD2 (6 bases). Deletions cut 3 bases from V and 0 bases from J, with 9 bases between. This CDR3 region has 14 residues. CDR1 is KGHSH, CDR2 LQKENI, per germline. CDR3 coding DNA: TGTGCCAGCTCACCTGAGGGAGGCTCCTACGAGCAGTACGTC. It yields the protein CASSPEGGSYEQYV.

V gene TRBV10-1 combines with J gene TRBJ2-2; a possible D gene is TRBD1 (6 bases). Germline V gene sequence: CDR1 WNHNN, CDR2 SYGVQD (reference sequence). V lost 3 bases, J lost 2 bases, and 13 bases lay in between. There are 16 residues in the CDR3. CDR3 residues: CASSDRSRGNTGELFF. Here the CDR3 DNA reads TGCGCCAGCAGTGACCGTAGCAGGGGTAACACCGGGGAGCTGTTTTTT.

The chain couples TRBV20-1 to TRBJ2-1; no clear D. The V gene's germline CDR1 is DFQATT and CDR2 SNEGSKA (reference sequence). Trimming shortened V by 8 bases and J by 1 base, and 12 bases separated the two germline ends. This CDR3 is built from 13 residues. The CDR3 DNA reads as TGCAGTACCCCTCGTGGGTCCTACAATGAGCAGTTCTTC. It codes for CSTPRGSYNEQFF.